The clone carrying this T cell receptor beta chain has more than one count but fewer than ten. Its antigen is as yet unknown. The sample is drawn from a study of cytomegalovirus exposure and HLA in healthy donors. Study-wide results and limits: CMV serostatus was the sole immune exposure information available.

The PCR used 60 Vbeta and 13 Jbeta primers. Sequencing was performed with immunoSEQ multiplex PCR; in TCRdb, only in-frame clones are kept and a portion is missing. The repertoire holds about 120,000 clones, with 70% to 85% as singletons. Sequenced material: PBMCs. The sequence was obtained from a man aged 25-40 years in good health and CMV-seropositive.

CDR3 residues: CASSQAYQDQPQHF. CDR3 in DNA: TGCGCCAGCAGCCAAGCCTACCAGGATCAGCCCCAGCATTTT. The chain uses TRBV4-1 and TRBJ1-5; D not certain. V gave up 1 base and J gave up 5 bases, with 9 bases separating them. From germline, CDR1 is MGHRA and CDR2 YSYEKL. The CDR3 sequence is 14 residues long.